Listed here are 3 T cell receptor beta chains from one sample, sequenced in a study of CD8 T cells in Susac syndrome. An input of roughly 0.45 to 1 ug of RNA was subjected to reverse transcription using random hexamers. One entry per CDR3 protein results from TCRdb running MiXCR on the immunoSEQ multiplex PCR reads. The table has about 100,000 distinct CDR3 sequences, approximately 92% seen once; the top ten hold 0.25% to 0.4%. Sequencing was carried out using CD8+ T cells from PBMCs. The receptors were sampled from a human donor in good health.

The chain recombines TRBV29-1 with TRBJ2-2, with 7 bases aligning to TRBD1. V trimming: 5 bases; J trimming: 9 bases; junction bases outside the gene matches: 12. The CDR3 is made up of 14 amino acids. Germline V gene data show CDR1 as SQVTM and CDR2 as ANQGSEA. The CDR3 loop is CSVTGQVRGRELFF. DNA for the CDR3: TGCAGCGTTACAGGACAGGTCCGCGGACGGGAGCTGTTTTTT.

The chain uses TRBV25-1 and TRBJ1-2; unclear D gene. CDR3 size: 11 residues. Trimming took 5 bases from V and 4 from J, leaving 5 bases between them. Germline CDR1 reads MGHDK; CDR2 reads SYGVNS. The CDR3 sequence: CASSSLYGYTF. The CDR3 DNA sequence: TGTGCCAGCAGTTCCCTCTATGGCTACACCTTC.

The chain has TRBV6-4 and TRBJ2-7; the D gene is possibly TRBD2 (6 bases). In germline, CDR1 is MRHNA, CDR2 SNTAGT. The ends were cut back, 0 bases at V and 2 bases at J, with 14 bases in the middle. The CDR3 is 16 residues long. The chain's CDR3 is CASSDSGKRVPYEQYF. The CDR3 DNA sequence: TGTGCCAGCAGTGACTCGGGAAAGCGGGTTCCCTACGAGCAGTACTTC.